The sequence of this T cell receptor (beta chain) was determined in a study of T cell changes during pregnancy in multiple sclerosis. CDR3 size: 16 residues. CDR1 SGHNT and CDR2 YYREEE come from the germline V gene (reference sequence). The V and J ends lost 4 bases and 2 bases, in that order; junction bases with no gene match: 7. Profiled with immunoSEQ multiplex PCR; TCRdb holds only in-frame clones, not every one. The sample contains approximately 110,000 clones, roughly 90% of which appear only once. This sequence was found in a female donor with multiple sclerosis, enrolled in a pregnancy study. The rearrangement joins TRBV5-4 to TRBJ2-1, with 9 bases matching TRBD2. The source material was peripheral blood, sampled after pregnancy. CDR3 bases: TGTGCCAGCAGCCAACGAGCGGGGGGAACCTACAATGAGCAGTTCTTC. Its translation is CASSQRAGGTYNEQFF.